This TCR beta chain was sequenced in a study of blood T cell repertoires in COVID-19. Produced via immunoSEQ multiplex PCR; TCRdb's table is partial and in-frame only. The sample holds a few hundred thousand clones, about 90% seen once. Recovery meant two consecutive negative NP/OP PCR tests, professional clearance, or resolved symptoms. CDR3 length: 13 amino acids. Germline V gene lookup returns CDR1 SQVTM and CDR2 ANQGSEA. The V segment lost 4 bases and the J segment 2 bases; nucleotides outside the gene matches: 1. Source material: PBMCs or T cells enriched from blood (not recorded which). The source is a woman aged 55 to 70 who had recovered from COVID-19. The V call is TRBV29-1, the J call TRBJ2-5; 10 bases align to TRBD2. CDR3: CSVGTSGQETQYF. The CDR3 nucleotides are TGCAGCGTTGGGACTAGCGGACAAGAGACCCAGTACTTC.